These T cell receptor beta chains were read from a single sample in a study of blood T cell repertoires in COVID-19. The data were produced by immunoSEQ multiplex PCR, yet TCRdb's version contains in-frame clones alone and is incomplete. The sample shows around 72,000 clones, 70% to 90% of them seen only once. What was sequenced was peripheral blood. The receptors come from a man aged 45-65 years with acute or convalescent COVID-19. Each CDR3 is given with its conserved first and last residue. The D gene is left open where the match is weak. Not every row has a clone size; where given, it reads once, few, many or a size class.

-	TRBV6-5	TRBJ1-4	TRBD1	CASSRDRGLPKLFF	TGTGCCAGCAGCCGGGACAGGGGGCTCCCAAAACTGTTTTTT
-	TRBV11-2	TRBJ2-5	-	CASSRSRTEETQYF	TGTGCCAGCAGCCGATCCCGGACAGAAGAGACCCAGTACTTC
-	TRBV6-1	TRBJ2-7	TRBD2	CASSERGGGGTSYEQYF	TGTGCCAGCAGTGAAAGGGGCGGGGGGGGAACCTCCTACGAGCAGTACTTC
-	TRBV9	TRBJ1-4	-	CASSGTDSNEKLFF	TGTGCCAGCAGCGGGACAGATTCTAATGAAAAACTGTTTTTT
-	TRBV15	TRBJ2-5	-	CATSRVPGQETQYF	TGTGCCACCAGCAGAGTCCCAGGTCAAGAGACCCAGTACTTC
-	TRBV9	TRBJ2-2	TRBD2	CASSNPTSGGIQTGELFF	TGTGCCAGCAGCAACCCGACTAGCGGGGGGATACAAACCGGGGAGCTGTTTTTT
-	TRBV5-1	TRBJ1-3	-	CASSLGTAELGNTIYF	TGCGCCAGCAGCTTGGGGACAGCCGAGCTGGGAAACACCATATATTTT
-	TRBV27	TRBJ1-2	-	CASSYDRSYGYTF	TGTGCCAGCAGTTATGACAGGTCATATGGCTACACCTTC
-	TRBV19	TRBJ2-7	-	CASSPGLGGYEQYF	TGTGCCAGTAGTCCAGGACTCGGAGGCTACGAGCAGTACTTC
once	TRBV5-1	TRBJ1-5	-	CASSPDRNQPQHF	TGCGCCAGCAGTCCTGACAGGAATCAGCCCCAGCATTTT
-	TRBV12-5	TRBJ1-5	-	CASGLVRTPDQPQHF	TGTGCTAGTGGTTTGGTAAGGACACCGGATCAGCCCCAGCATTTT
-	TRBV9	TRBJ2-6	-	CASSQSGARAGANVLTF	TGTGCCAGCAGTCAATCTGGGGCCAGGGCTGGGGCCAACGTCCTGACTTTC
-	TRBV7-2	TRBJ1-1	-	CASSLFPAMNTEAFF	TGTGCCAGCAGCTTATTTCCAGCGATGAACACTGAAGCTTTCTTT
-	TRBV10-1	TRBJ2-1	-	CATSGGTGLGEQFF	TGCGCCACCTCGGGGGGGACAGGGTTGGGTGAGCAGTTCTTC
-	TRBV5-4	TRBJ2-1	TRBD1	CASSSGPGTGGNEQFF	TGTGCCAGCAGCTCAGGTCCCGGGACAGGGGGGAATGAGCAGTTCTTC
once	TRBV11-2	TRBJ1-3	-	CASSLLYGNTIYF	TGTGCCAGCAGCTTATTATATGGAAACACCATATATTTT
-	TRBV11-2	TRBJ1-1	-	CASSPGRGSTEAFF	TGTGCCAGCAGCCCAGGTAGGGGGAGCACTGAAGCTTTCTTT
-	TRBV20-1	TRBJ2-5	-	CSATSERSQYF	TGCAGTGCGACCTCTGAGAGGTCCCAGTACTTC
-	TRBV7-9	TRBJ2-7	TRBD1	CASSSRDRTFYEQYF	TGTGCCAGCAGCTCACGGGACAGGACCTTCTACGAGCAGTACTTC
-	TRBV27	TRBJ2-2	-	CASSPGTANTGELFF	TGTGCCAGCAGTCCCGGGACTGCGAACACCGGGGAGCTGTTTTTT
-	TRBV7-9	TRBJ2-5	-	CASSFSGETQYF	TGTGCCAGCAGCTTTTCCGGAGAGACCCAGTACTTC
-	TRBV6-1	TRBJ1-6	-	CASSETFRDSPLHF	TGTGCCAGCAGTGAAACCTTCCGGGATTCACCCCTCCACTTT
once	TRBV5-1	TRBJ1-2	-	CASSLGNTGSYGYTF	TGCGCCAGCAGCTTAGGAAACACAGGATCCTATGGCTACACCTTC
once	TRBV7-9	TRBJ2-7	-	CASREGASYEQYF	TGTGCCAGCAGGGAAGGGGCCTCCTACGAGCAGTACTTC
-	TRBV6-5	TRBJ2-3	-	CASSFSRGDSTDTQYF	TGTGCCAGCAGTTTTTCGCGGGGAGACAGCACAGATACGCAGTATTTT